These T cell receptor beta chains were read from a single sample in a study of T cell responses to AZD1222 COVID-19 vaccine. Repertoires were generated with immunoSEQ multiplex PCR, while TCRdb's copy carries only in-frame clones and drops some. The sample records approximately 180,000 clones, about nine tenths being singletons. Here the sequenced sample was peripheral blood, taken on day 0 of AZD1222 vaccination. The receptors derive from an adult in good health. CDR3s include the opening cysteine and the closing phenylalanine or tryptophan. A D gene is named only where the DNA matches it firmly. Clone size is shown for a subset of rows, as once, few, many or a class of expanded clone.

j_call	clone_size	v_call	d_call	cdr3_aa	cdr3_nt
TRBJ1-5	once	TRBV19	.	CASSSGRVQPQHF	TGTGCCAGTAGTTCGGGGAGGGTGCAGCCCCAGCATTTT
TRBJ1-3	.	TRBV5-1	.	CASSERGLPGNTIYF	TGCGCCAGCAGTGAGAGGGGGTTGCCTGGAAACACCATATATTTT
TRBJ1-2	.	TRBV7-9	.	CASSLESHGYTF	TGTGCCAGCAGCTTAGAATCGCATGGCTACACCTTC
TRBJ1-5	.	TRBV7-6	TRBD1	CASSRDRGRNQPQHF	TGTGCCAGCAGCCGCGACAGGGGACGCAATCAGCCCCAGCATTTT
TRBJ2-2	.	TRBV11-3	TRBD2	CASSSKRGNTGELFF	TGTGCCAGCAGCTCGAAGCGGGGTAACACCGGGGAGCTGTTTTTT
TRBJ1-2	.	TRBV25-1	TRBD1	CASRDRAGYGYTF	TGTGCCAGTAGGGACAGGGCCGGCTATGGCTACACCTTC
TRBJ1-5	.	TRBV7-2	.	CASSLVGGFNQPQHF	TGTGCCAGCAGCTTAGTTGGCGGATTCAATCAGCCCCAGCATTTT
TRBJ2-1	.	TRBV7-2	TRBD2	CASSLGAGGTGEQFF	TGTGCCAGCAGCTTAGGAGCGGGGGGAACGGGTGAGCAGTTCTTC
TRBJ2-5	.	TRBV24-1	.	CATSTGETQYF	TGTGCCACCTCTACGGGGGAGACCCAGTACTTC
TRBJ1-2	.	TRBV7-8	TRBD1	CASSQPPRDRVYWYGYTF	TGTGCCAGCAGCCAACCACCCCGGGACAGGGTTTATTGGTATGGCTACACCTTC
TRBJ1-5	.	TRBV27	TRBD1	CASSDRGTQPQHF	TGTGCCAGCAGTGACAGGGGGACTCAGCCCCAGCATTTT
TRBJ2-7	once	TRBV20-1	.	CSASSGLGVHEQYF	TGCAGTGCTAGTTCCGGACTCGGGGTCCACGAGCAGTACTTC
TRBJ2-7	.	TRBV19	.	CATQPSGRFPYEQYF	TGTGCCACCCAACCATCGGGACGTTTTCCCTACGAGCAGTACTTC
TRBJ1-1	.	TRBV5-1	.	CASSLAGKNTEAFF	TGCGCCAGCAGCTTGGCCGGGAAGAACACTGAAGCTTTCTTT
TRBJ2-2	once	TRBV5-4	TRBD2	CASSLNLGTRNTGELFF	TGTGCCAGCAGCTTGAACCTCGGGACTAGGAACACCGGGGAGCTGTTTTTT
TRBJ1-2	.	TRBV15	TRBD1	CATSRDDRDSTF	TGTGCCACCAGCAGAGATGACCGGGACAGCACCTTC
TRBJ2-3	.	TRBV21-1	.	CASSNRGTNTDTQYF	TGTGCCAGCAGCAATCGTGGGACCAACACAGATACGCAGTATTTT
TRBJ2-5	.	TRBV5-4	.	CASSREGEKGTQYF	TGTGCCAGCAGCCGAGAGGGGGAGAAGGGGACCCAGTACTTC
TRBJ1-4	.	TRBV6-2/TRBV6-3	TRBD1	CASSKTGEWEKLFF	TGTGCCAGCAGTAAGACAGGGGAGTGGGAAAAACTGTTTTTT
TRBJ1-1	once	TRBV29-1	.	CSVCLQLMNTEAFF	TGCAGCGTCTGTTTACAGCTCATGAACACTGAAGCTTTCTTT
TRBJ1-2	.	TRBV29-1	.	CSVEGKSAGRINYGYTF	TGCAGCGTTGAAGGGAAATCGGCAGGGAGAATTAACTATGGCTACACCTTC
TRBJ1-2	.	TRBV7-8	TRBD1	CASSPGTGGLGYTF	TGTGCCAGCAGCCCAGGGACAGGGGGCCTCGGCTACACCTTC
TRBJ2-1	once	TRBV6-4	TRBD2	CASSVAGGLNEQFF	TGTGCCAGCAGTGTTGCGGGGGGGCTTAATGAGCAGTTCTTC
TRBJ2-3	.	TRBV15	TRBD2	CATSGRADTQYF	TGTGCCACCAGCGGGAGGGCAGATACGCAGTATTTT
TRBJ2-1	.	TRBV5-1	.	CASSYPGYEQFF	TGCGCCAGCAGCTACCCCGGGTATGAGCAGTTCTTC
TRBJ1-1	.	TRBV19	.	CASSRQRNTEAFF	TGTGCCAGTAGCAGACAGCGGAACACTGAAGCTTTCTTT
TRBJ1-6	.	TRBV29-1	TRBD1	CSAKQGDSPLHF	TGCAGCGCCAAACAGGGGGACTCACCCCTCCACTTT
TRBJ1-4	.	TRBV6-5	.	CASSYSQGYEKLFF	TGTGCCAGCAGTTACTCTCAGGGTTATGAAAAACTGTTTTTT
TRBJ1-4	.	TRBV6-5	TRBD1	CASSSGTGGEKLFF	TGTGCCAGCAGTTCCGGGACAGGGGGTGAAAAACTGTTTTTT